The 18 T cell receptor beta chains given below trace back to one sample, sequenced in a study of cytomegalovirus exposure and HLA in healthy donors. PCR primers comprised 60 Vbeta and 13 Jbeta primers. Sequencing used immunoSEQ multiplex PCR; TCRdb keeps in-frame clones, though not all of them. The data hold roughly 190,000 clones, with over 75% observed a single time. The specimen sequenced was PBMCs. The receptors come from a man aged 45-65 years in good health and CMV-seronegative.

The V call is TRBV19, the J call TRBJ1-5; perhaps TRBD1 as D (5 bases). The CDR3 covers 14 residues. V lost 3 bases and J lost 3, with 9 bases in between. Germline V lookup: CDR1 LNHDA, CDR2 SQIVND (reference sequence). The CDR3 region is CASSMDGHNQPQHF. CDR3 sequence (DNA): TGTGCCAGTAGTATGGACGGACACAATCAGCCCCAGCATTTT.

This chain connects TRBV18 to TRBJ1-1; no clear D. Looked up from germline, CDR1 is KGHSH and CDR2 is LQKENI. With 1 base removed from V and 3 bases from J, the gap between germline ends came to 12 bases. There are 15 residues in the CDR3. The CDR3 loop reads CASSPRSGMDTEAFF. The CDR3 DNA sequence: TGTGCCAGCTCACCACGATCGGGGATGGACACTGAAGCTTTCTTT.

The V gene is TRBV9, the J gene TRBJ2-3, with 12 bases that match TRBD2. The CDR3 has 16 residues. The germline CDR1 and CDR2 sequences are SGDLS and YYNGEE. The V segment lost 1 base and the J segment 5 bases; nucleotides outside the gene matches: 5. The CDR3 region is CASSVFLAGGLDTQYF. The CDR3 nucleotides read TGTGCCAGCAGCGTATTCCTAGCGGGGGGGCTAGATACGCAGTATTTT.

The gene calls are TRBV9 and TRBJ2-7, with 8 bases aligning to TRBD1. The CDR3 sequence is 15 residues long. Germline values: CDR1 SGDLS, CDR2 YYNGEE. V shed 3 bases and J 0 bases; nucleotides not matched to a gene: 5. DNA of the CDR3: TGTGCCAGCAGCGCTAATGGACAGGGCTCCTACGAGCAGTACTTC. Protein sequence: CASSANGQGSYEQYF.

J is TRBJ2-7 and V is TRBV28; D is possibly TRBD2 (5 bases). V dropped 1 base and J dropped 9 bases, with 19 bases sitting between them. CDR1 is MDHEN, CDR2 SYDVKM, per germline. The CDR3 spans 15 residues. The DNA of the CDR3 is TGTGCCAGCAGTTTATTGTTGGGGAGAGCGGATGGGCAGTACTTC. Translation gives CASSLLLGRADGQYF. The variable domain in full, with the rest retrieved from reference TRBV28 and TRBJ2-7, is DVKVTQSSRYLVKRTGEKVFLECVQDMDHENMFWYRQDPGLGLRLIYFSYDVKMKEKGDIPEGYSVSREKKERFSLILESASTNQTSMYLCASSLLLGRADGQYFGPGTRLTVT.

The chain combines TRBV29-1 with TRBJ2-7, with 9 bases lining up with TRBD2. This CDR3 has 13 amino acids. The trim removed 5 bases at V and 3 bases at J, leaving 5 bases unmatched. Germline-derived CDR1 and CDR2 are SQVTM and ANQGSEA. The CDR3 DNA reads TGCAGCGTTATCCTAGCGGGGTTCTACGAGCAGTACTTC. Protein product: CSVILAGFYEQYF.

The table lists this clone with a count of one. The chain employs TRBV7-2 and TRBJ1-4; D is uncertain. The CDR3 covers 16 residues. Looked up from germline, CDR1 is SGHTA and CDR2 is FQGNSA. V lost 1 base and J lost 8, with 17 bases in between. CDR3 DNA sequence: TGTGCCAGCAGCTTAGACTTTAACAGTCCGGGGGAAAAACTGTTTTTT. Translation gives CASSLDFNSPGEKLFF.

V is TRBV6-1 and J is TRBJ1-6, with D unclear. The germline V and J ends were trimmed by 3 bases and 9 bases, with 12 bases remaining between them. Looked up from germline, CDR1 is MNHNS and CDR2 is SASEGT. This CDR3 spans 14 amino acids. CDR3 DNA: TGTGCCAGCAGTGAGCGGGGAAGGAGTTCACCCCTCCACTTT. Protein: CASSERGRSSPLHF.

This clone was seen only a few times. Other DNA sequences in this specimen translate into the identical CDR3. The gene calls are TRBV2 and TRBJ1-5; D gene uncertain. Trimming stripped 0 bases from V and 5 bases from J, with 14 bases between. Germline-derived CDR1 and CDR2 are SNHLY and FYNNEI. The length of the CDR3 is 16 residues. The CDR3 DNA is TGTGCCAGCAGTGAAGCGCTTGGTGGGAGTGATCAGCCCCAGCATTTT. It is translated as CASSEALGGSDQPQHF.

This clone was recorded a few times. The chain couples TRBV18 to TRBJ1-1, with 7 bases lining up with TRBD1. The CDR3 length is 14 residues. V lost 6 bases and J lost 7; bases outside the gene matches: 11. CDR1 is KGHSH, CDR2 LQKENI, per germline. CDR3 loop: CASSLTGERGEAFF. CDR3 sequence (DNA): TGTGCCAGCTCCCTTACAGGGGAAAGAGGTGAAGCTTTCTTT. Looking up the rest from reference TRBV18 and TRBJ1-1 gives the full variable domain: NAGVMQNPRHLVRRRGQEARLRCSPMKGHSHVYWYRQLPEEGLKFMVYLQKENIIDESGMPKERFSAEFPKEGPSILRIQQVVRGDSAAYFCASSLTGERGEAFFGQGTRLTVV.

The chain has TRBV19 and TRBJ2-5; TRBD2 agrees at 8 bases. The V segment lost 10 bases and the J segment 5 bases; nucleotides outside the gene matches: 6. The CDR3 length is 12 residues. The germline V gene has CDR1 LNHDA and CDR2 SQIVND (reference sequence). The DNA for the CDR3 is TGTGCCACGCGGGGGGCTGGGGAGACCCAGTACTTC. It specifies CATRGAGETQYF.

The J gene is TRBJ2-7, the V gene TRBV5-6; D is uncertain. Germline CDR1 SGHDT, CDR2 YYEEEE. V was shortened by 5 bases and J by 5 bases, with 8 bases between the two germline ends. CDR3 size: 11 residues. The CDR3 spells CASRPRDEQYF. In nucleotides, the CDR3 is TGTGCCAGCAGGCCCCGGGACGAGCAGTACTTC.

The V call is TRBV11-2, the J call TRBJ2-2; 8 bases are a match to TRBD1. J lost 4 bases, V lost 3 bases, and 7 bases had no gene match. The CDR3 runs 16 residues. Germline CDR1 SGHAT, CDR2 FQNNGV. CDR3 DNA sequence: TGTGCCAGCAGCTTGAGACAGGGGTTTACCACCGGGGAGCTGTTTTTT. Translated: CASSLRQGFTTGELFF.

This chain uses TRBV9 with TRBJ1-3; possibly TRBD1 for D (5 bases). This CDR3 region has 14 residues. Germline assignment: CDR1 SGDLS and CDR2 YYNGEE. V was cut by 0 bases and J by 6 bases, with 10 bases left in between. The CDR3 DNA reads TGTGCCAGCAGCGTAGAGGACAACCAAAACACCATATATTTT. It translates to CASSVEDNQNTIYF.

The chain combines TRBV5-6 with TRBJ2-7; TRBD1 matches at 9 bases. After removal of 6 bases from V and 6 bases from J, the junction contained 10 bases not matched to a gene. Germline-derived CDR1 and CDR2 are SGHDT and YYEEEE. The CDR3 is made up of 14 amino acids. CDR3 region: CASTKQGANREQYF. CDR3 DNA sequence: TGTGCCAGCACCAAACAGGGGGCCAATCGCGAGCAGTACTTC.

The gene calls are TRBV29-1 and TRBJ2-2; D gene uncertain. This CDR3 has 13 amino acids. Trimming removed 7 bases at V and 3 bases at J, with 12 bases between. Germline V gives CDR1 SQVTM, CDR2 ANQGSEA. The CDR3 sequence: CSARWADTGELFF. CDR3 nucleotide sequence: TGCAGCGCCCGATGGGCAGACACCGGGGAGCTGTTTTTT.

The table lists this clone with a count of one. This sample includes further DNA sequences coding for the same CDR3. Written as DNA, the CDR3 is TGCGCCAGCAGTTCGGGGGGGGCGAACACTGAAGCTTTCTTT. This codes for CASSSGGANTEAFF. This sequence joins TRBV5-1 and TRBJ1-1; D might be TRBD1 (6 bases). CDR3 length: 14 amino acids. Trimming pared 5 bases from V and 1 base from J, leaving 12 bases between. Germline assignment: CDR1 SGHRS and CDR2 YFSETQ. Full variable domain (remainder filled in from reference TRBV5-1 and TRBJ1-1): KAGVTQTPRYLIKTRGQQVTLSCSPISGHRSVSWYQQTPGQGLQFLFEYFSETQRNKGNFPGRFSGRQFSNSRSEMNVSTLELGDSALYLCASSSGGANTEAFFGQGTRLTVV.

This clone was observed a single time. The chain links TRBV7-9 to TRBJ2-3, with D tentatively TRBD1 (6 bases). The germline V gene encodes CDR1 SEHNR and CDR2 FQNEAQ (reference sequence). Trimming cost V 5 bases and J 3 bases, with 21 bases left between them. The CDR3 covers 17 residues. This chain's CDR3 is CASSQQYAGVGTDTQYF. The CDR3 bases are TGTGCCAGCAGCCAACAATACGCAGGGGTGGGTACAGATACGCAGTATTTT.